The rows below give T cell receptor beta chains drawn from one sample of a study of brain metastases from non-small cell lung cancer. Produced via immunoSEQ multiplex PCR; TCRdb's table is partial and in-frame only. The table has 4,000 to 4,500 clones, 86% seen once; the top ten hold 6.4%. The sequencing input was primary lung tumor tissue. These receptor sequences come from a donor at least 40 years old with non-small cell lung cancer. CDR3s include the opening cysteine and the closing phenylalanine or tryptophan. The order of the fields is clone size, D gene, J gene, CDR3 length, V gene, CDR3 DNA, CDR3 protein. A D gene is named only where the DNA matches it firmly. Only some rows state a clone size, as once, few, many or a class for expanded clones.

once . TRBJ2-3 14 TRBV4-2 TGTGCCAGCAGCCAAGAGCCCAGCACAGATACGCAGTATTTT CASSQEPSTDTQYF
. . TRBJ2-1 17 TRBV5-1 TGCGCCAGCAGCTTGGCCCCGGGGGCGGGAGCTCGGAATGAGCAGTTCTTC CASSLAPGAGARNEQFF
. . TRBJ1-5 14 TRBV28 TGTGCCAGCAACCAGGAGGGGAGGAATCAGCCCCAGCATTTT CASNQEGRNQPQHF
. TRBD2 TRBJ2-1 18 TRBV6-4 TGTGCCAGCAGTGACTCTGCGGCGGGAGGAAGGCATGGTGTTGAGCAGTTCTTC CASSDSAAGGRHGVEQFF
. TRBD2 TRBJ2-3 16 TRBV7-9 TGTGCCAGCAGCTCCACTAGCGGGAGTAGCACAGATACGCAGTATTTT CASSSTSGSSTDTQYF
. TRBD1 TRBJ1-2 19 TRBV7-2 TGTGCCAGCAGCTTAGTTGCTCTAATGTTTACAGGGGGCGGCTATGGCTACACCTTC CASSLVALMFTGGGYGYTF
. . TRBJ2-1 12 TRBV2 TGTGCCAGCAGCCCTAGTAACACCAAGCAGTTCTTC CASSPSNTKQFF
. . TRBJ2-4 15 TRBV19 TGTGCCAGTAAAGACAGGCCCCAAACCAAAAACATTCAGTACTTC CASKDRPQTKNIQYF
. . TRBJ2-5 11 TRBV18 TGTGCCAGCTCAACCCAAGAGACCCAGTACTTC CASSTQETQYF
. TRBD2 TRBJ2-1 18 TRBV7-3 TGTGTCAGCAGCTTAAGGCCCTCACTAGCGGGAGAAGTCAATGAGCAGTTCTTC CVSSLRPSLAGEVNEQFF